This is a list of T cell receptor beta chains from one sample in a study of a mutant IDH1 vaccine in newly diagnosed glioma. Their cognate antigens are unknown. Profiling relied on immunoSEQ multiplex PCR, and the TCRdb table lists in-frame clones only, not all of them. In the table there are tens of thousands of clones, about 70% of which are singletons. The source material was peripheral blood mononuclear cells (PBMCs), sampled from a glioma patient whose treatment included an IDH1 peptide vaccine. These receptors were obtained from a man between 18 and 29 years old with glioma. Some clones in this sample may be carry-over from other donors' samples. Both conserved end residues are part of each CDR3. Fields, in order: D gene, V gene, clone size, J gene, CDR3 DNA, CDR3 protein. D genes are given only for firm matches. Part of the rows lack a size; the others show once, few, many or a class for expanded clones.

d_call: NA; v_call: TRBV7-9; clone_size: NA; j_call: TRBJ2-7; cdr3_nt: TGTGCCAGCAGCTTAGAAACTGTTAGGGGGAAGAAACCCGCCTACGAGCAGTACTTC; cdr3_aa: CASSLETVRGKKPAYEQYF
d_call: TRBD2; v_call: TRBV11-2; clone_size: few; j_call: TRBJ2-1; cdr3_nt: TGTGCCAGCAGCCCCGAGCGGGGGGGCCACAATGAGCAGTTCTTC; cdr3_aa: CASSPERGGHNEQFF
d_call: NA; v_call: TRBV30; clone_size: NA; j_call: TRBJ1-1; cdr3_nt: TGTGCCTGGAGTCTTATCGGCTCGGGAGGCACTGAAGCTTTCTTT; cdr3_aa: CAWSLIGSGGTEAFF
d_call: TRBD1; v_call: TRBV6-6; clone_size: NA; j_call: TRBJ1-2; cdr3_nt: TGTGCCAGCAGTAGACAGGGTATTGCCCTTTATGGCTACACCTTC; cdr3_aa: CASSRQGIALYGYTF
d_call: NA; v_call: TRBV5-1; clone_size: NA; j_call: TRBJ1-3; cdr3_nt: TGCGCCAGCAGCTTGGAATCTCGTAGCTCTGGAAACACCATATATTTT; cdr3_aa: CASSLESRSSGNTIYF
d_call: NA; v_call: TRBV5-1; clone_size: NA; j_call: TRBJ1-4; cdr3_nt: TGCGCCAGCAGCTTGGATAGATCTAAGGGTGAAAAACTGTTTTTT; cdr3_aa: CASSLDRSKGEKLFF
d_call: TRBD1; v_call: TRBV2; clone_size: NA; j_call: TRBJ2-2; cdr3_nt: TGTGCCAGCAGGCCGGGACAGGGTGACGGCGGGGAGCTGTTTTTT; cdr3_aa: CASRPGQGDGGELFF
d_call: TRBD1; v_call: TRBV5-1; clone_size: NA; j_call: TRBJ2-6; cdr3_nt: TGCGCCAGCAACCACTTAGGGGGCCCTGGGGCCAACGTCCTGACTTTC; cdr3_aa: CASNHLGGPGANVLTF
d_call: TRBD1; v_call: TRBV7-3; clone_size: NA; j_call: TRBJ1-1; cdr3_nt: TGTGCCAGCAGCCTGACGACAGGGATGAACACTGAAGCTTTCTTT; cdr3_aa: CASSLTTGMNTEAFF
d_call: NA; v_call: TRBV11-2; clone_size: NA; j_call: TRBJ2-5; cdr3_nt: TGTGCCAGCAAGCTCAGACAGACCCACGGGGAGACCCAGTACTTC; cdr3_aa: CASKLRQTHGETQYF
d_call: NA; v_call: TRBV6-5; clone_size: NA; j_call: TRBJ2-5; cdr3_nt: TGTGCCAGCAGTTACTCGAGTCAGCGCCCCCAAGAGACCCAGTACTTC; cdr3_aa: CASSYSSQRPQETQYF
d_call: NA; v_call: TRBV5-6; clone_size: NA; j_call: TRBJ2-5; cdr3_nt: TGTGCCAGCAGCTTGGTCTTTGAGACCCAGTACTTC; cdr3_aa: CASSLVFETQYF
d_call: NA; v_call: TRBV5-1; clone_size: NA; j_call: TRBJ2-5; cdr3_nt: TGCGCCAGCAGCCAGGTGGTAAGGGAGACCCAGTACTTC; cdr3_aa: CASSQVVRETQYF
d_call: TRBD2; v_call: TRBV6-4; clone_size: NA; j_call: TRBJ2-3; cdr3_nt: TGTGCCAGCAGTAGCGGGGGGGCCACAGATACGCAGTATTTT; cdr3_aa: CASSSGGATDTQYF
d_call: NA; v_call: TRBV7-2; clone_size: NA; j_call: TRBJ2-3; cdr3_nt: TGTGCCAGCAGCTTAAACCCCGCAGATACGCAGTATTTT; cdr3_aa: CASSLNPADTQYF
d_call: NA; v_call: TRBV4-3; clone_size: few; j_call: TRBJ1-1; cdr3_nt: TGCGCCAGCAGCCAAGATAGGTTACAATCCGCTTTCTTT; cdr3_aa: CASSQDRLQSAFF
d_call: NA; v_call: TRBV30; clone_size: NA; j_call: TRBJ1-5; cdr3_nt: TGTGCCTGGAGTGTAAGTACAGGCAATCAGCCCCAGCATTTT; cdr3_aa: CAWSVSTGNQPQHF
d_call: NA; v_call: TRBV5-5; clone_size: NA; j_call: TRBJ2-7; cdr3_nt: TGTGCCAGCAGCTTAAATTACAGGGTCGCGTCCTACGAGCAGTACTTC; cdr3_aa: CASSLNYRVASYEQYF
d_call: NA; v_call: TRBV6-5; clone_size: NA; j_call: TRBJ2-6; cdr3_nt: TGTGCCAGCAGTTACCTGTCTGGGGCCAACGTCCTGACTTTC; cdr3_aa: CASSYLSGANVLTF
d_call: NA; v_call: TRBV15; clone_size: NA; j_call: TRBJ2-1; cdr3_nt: TGTGCCACCAGCAGAGATCGTGAAGGTTACAATGAGCAGTTCTTC; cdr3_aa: CATSRDREGYNEQFF